This entry is about one TCR beta chain. Its antigen remains unidentified. This sample is drawn from a study of cytomegalovirus exposure and HLA in healthy donors. The overall study: A data release that came early held some 79 million unique TCRs from HLA-typed donors. Overall study findings and caveats: A later analysis found TCR association rates differed by HLA locus, highest for DRB1 and lowest for HLA-C. Serostatus for CMV was the only available immune exposure information. When the data were analyzed later, several of the most significant clusters appeared to be linked to common viral pathogens.

This CDR3 region has 12 residues. Germline CDR1 and CDR2: MNHEY and SMNVEV (reference sequence). The J segment lost 6 bases and the V segment lost 8 bases, leaving 6 bases of the junction unmatched. 13 Jbeta primers and 60 Vbeta primers were used for the PCR. Libraries were prepared by immunoSEQ multiplex PCR; TCRdb keeps only in-frame clonotypes and omits some of them. The table shows over 150,000 clones, with more than 75% occurring only once. The sequence came from a man in his thirties or forties in good health and CMV-seropositive. The chain couples TRBV27 to TRBJ1-1, with 7 bases fitting TRBD1. The sequenced material came from PBMCs. The CDR3 sequence is CASHRGVPEAFF. The CDR3 bases are TGTGCCAGCCACAGGGGAGTCCCTGAAGCTTTCTTT.